The T cell receptor beta chain under discussion was sequenced for a study of T cell responses to AZD1222 COVID-19 vaccine. Broader study findings: Among spike-specific TCRs, nearly half reportedly target unmutated variant regions. Repertoire sampling occurred only after the peak T cell response. Two doses of AZD1222 preceded a rise in Spike-specific TCR breadth and depth.

The CDR3 loop spans 15 amino acids. Germline lookup yields CDR1 SSHAT and CDR2 FNYEAQ (reference sequence). Both about-4-week and about-12-week second-dose recipients were combined. Concerning this clone: No antigen is known for it. Its ends do not fully match the called genes, so a read error is possible.

Repertoires were generated with immunoSEQ multiplex PCR, while TCRdb's copy carries only in-frame clones and drops some. Among 130,000 to 150,000 clones listed, around 83% were seen once. The clonotype originates from an adult who received the AZD1222 COVID-19 vaccine. The rearrangement uses TRBV7-7 and TRBJ2-1, with 10 bases matching TRBD2. The sequences come from peripheral blood, collected 28 days after the second AZD1222 dose. In DNA, the CDR3 is TGTGCTAGCAGCTTAGGACTAGCGGACTACAATGAGCAGTTCTTC. Protein sequence: CASSLGLADYNEQFF.